The 30 T cell receptor beta chains below were found in one sample sequenced in a study of cytomegalovirus exposure and HLA in healthy donors. This PCR relied on a set of 60 Vbeta primers and 13 Jbeta primers. The data were produced by immunoSEQ multiplex PCR, yet TCRdb's version contains in-frame clones alone and is incomplete. The sample carries approximately 210,000 clones, over 75% recorded once. The sequenced sample consisted of PBMCs. These TCRs come from a man younger than 35 in good health and CMV-seronegative.

The chain recombines TRBV28 with TRBJ1-5; 9 nucleotides agree with TRBD1. Germline V gene sequence: CDR1 MDHEN, CDR2 SYDVKM. CDR3 size: 15 residues. V shed 4 bases and J 6 bases; nucleotides not matched to a gene: 7. The CDR3: CASSSRTGDTQPQHF. CDR3 bases: TGTGCCAGCAGTTCACGGACAGGGGATACTCAGCCCCAGCATTTT. Complete variable domain (other parts from reference TRBV28 and TRBJ1-5): DVKVTQSSRYLVKRTGEKVFLECVQDMDHENMFWYRQDPGLGLRLIYFSYDVKMKEKGDIPEGYSVSREKKERFSLILESASTNQTSMYLCASSSRTGDTQPQHFGDGTRLSIL.

The V call is TRBV7-2, the J call TRBJ2-1; D is unresolved. With 3 bases removed from V and 4 bases from J, the gap between germline ends came to 16 bases. Germline CDR1 SGHTA, CDR2 FQGNSA. CDR3 length: 16 amino acids. CDR3 sequence (DNA): TGTGCCAGCAGCTTCGGTAAGCTATTCGTTTACAATGAGCAGTTCTTC. This encodes CASSFGKLFVYNEQFF.

This clone showed up just a few times. CDR3 nucleotide sequence: TGCGCCAGCAGCCGGGACATATTGAACACTGAAGCTTTCTTT. Protein product: CASSRDILNTEAFF. The rearrangement uses TRBV4-3 and TRBJ1-1, with D possibly TRBD1 on 6 matching bases. V lost 4 bases and J lost 0, with 9 bases in between. CDR1 is LGHNA, CDR2 YSLEER, per germline. The CDR3 has 14 amino acids.

The chain joins TRBV9 to TRBJ2-5, with 13 nucleotides matching TRBD2. The J call may be faulty, since TRBJ2-7 better matches the DNA end. Germline assignment: CDR1 SGDLS and CDR2 YYNGEE. CDR3 length: 15 amino acids. As DNA, the CDR3 is TGTGCCAGCAGCCCCGGACTAGCGGGGGCCTACGAGCAGTACTTC. This encodes CASSPGLAGAYEQYF.

The V and J genes are TRBV18 and TRBJ2-3; a possible D gene is TRBD2 (8 bases). V dropped 3 bases and J dropped 4 bases, with 11 bases sitting between them. The CDR3 contains 14 residues. From germline, CDR1 is KGHSH and CDR2 LQKENI. The CDR3 coding sequence is TGTGCCAGCTCACCTAGCGGGACAGCAGATACGCAGTATTTT. Its protein is CASSPSGTADTQYF.

The V gene is TRBV5-4, the J gene TRBJ2-1; the match to TRBD2 covers 9 bases. CDR1 is SGHNT, CDR2 YYREEE, per germline (reference sequence). V shed 1 base, J shed 4 bases, and the junction held 0 bases outside the gene matches. The CDR3 has 14 residues. The CDR3 loop reads CASSLSGGYNEQFF. In DNA, the CDR3 is TGTGCCAGCAGCTTGAGCGGGGGGTACAATGAGCAGTTCTTC.

This clone was observed a handful of times. The chain recombines TRBV5-6 with TRBJ2-7, with 9 bases that match TRBD2. Unmatched junction bases numbered 8, after V lost 1 base and J lost 3 bases. The CDR3 loop spans 16 amino acids. CDR1 is SGHDT, CDR2 YYEEEE, per germline. This CDR3 reads CASSLYQRGAHYEQYF. Here the CDR3 DNA reads TGTGCCAGCAGCTTGTATCAGCGGGGGGCTCACTACGAGCAGTACTTC.

This clone was counted many times. This sequence joins TRBV19 and TRBJ1-1, with a possible D match to TRBD1 (5 bases). V lost 7 bases, J lost 0 bases, and 15 bases lay in between. The V gene's germline CDR1 is LNHDA and CDR2 SQIVND (reference sequence). The CDR3 loop spans 15 amino acids. The CDR3 loop is CASTPHGGLNTEAFF. As DNA, the CDR3 is TGTGCCAGTACCCCCCACGGGGGGTTGAACACTGAAGCTTTCTTT.

The chain is built from TRBV5-7 and TRBJ2-2; 7 nucleotides line up with TRBD1. TRBV5-7 is classed as an ORF, of uncertain function. V lost 6 bases and J lost 6; bases outside the gene matches: 8. This CDR3 has 14 residues. The CDR3 loop is CASTYRGEAGELFF. The DNA of the CDR3 is TGTGCCAGCACCTACAGGGGTGAGGCCGGGGAGCTGTTTTTT.

This clone was observed a handful of times. The chain is built from TRBV14 and TRBJ1-6; D uncertain. Looked up from germline, CDR1 is SGHDN and CDR2 is FVKESK. Between the trimmed V and J ends, which lost 3 bases and 7 bases, there was a span of 19 bases. The CDR3 has 17 residues. CDR3 protein: CASSQRGFGRDNSPLHF. The CDR3 DNA is TGTGCCAGCAGCCAGCGGGGTTTTGGGCGCGACAATTCACCCCTCCACTTT.

This chain links TRBV7-2 with TRBJ2-5; 8 bases agree with TRBD2. The CDR3 is made up of 16 amino acids. The germline V gene encodes CDR1 SGHTA and CDR2 FQGNSA. The V and J ends lost 6 bases and 3 bases, in that order; junction bases with no gene match: 12. Here the CDR3 reads CASSQSATSAKETQYF. Written as DNA, the CDR3 is TGTGCCAGCAGTCAAAGCGCGACTAGCGCCAAAGAGACCCAGTACTTC.

About this clone itself: Mismatch with germline at one junction end may stem from a read error. This chain uses TRBV7-9 with TRBJ1-4; D might be TRBD1 (6 bases). The CDR3 spans 14 residues. Germline CDR1 reads SEHNR; CDR2 reads FQNEAQ (reference sequence). This CDR3 reads CSSAKGGSDEKLFF. CDR3 bases: TGTTCCAGCGCCAAAGGGGGATCGGATGAAAAACTGTTTTTT. The full variable domain, its missing parts supplied by reference TRBV7-9 and TRBJ1-4, is DTGVSQNPRHKITKRGQNVTFRCDPISEHNRLYWYRQTLGQGPEFLTYFQNEAQLEKSRLLSDRFSAERPKGSFSTLEIQRTEQGDSAMYLCSSAKGGSDEKLFFGSGTQLSVL.

Concerning this clone itself: Since no conserved phenylalanine or tryptophan closes the CDR3, a read error is the likely cause. The DNA is left out, because the CDR3 cannot be placed on it with certainty; the CDR3 is given as TCRdb lists it. The genes are TRBV5-7 and TRBJ1-2; the table's D call, TRBD1, was not checked against the DNA. Being an ORF, TRBV5-7 has a function that is uncertain. The length of the CDR3 is 13 amino acids, counting both ends. The CDR3 loop is CASSLSGTALYSS.

This clone was observed a handful of times. Germline is not matched at one junction end, which may reflect a read error. The chain has TRBV5-6 and TRBJ2-7; 8 bases align to TRBD2. From germline, CDR1 is SGHDT and CDR2 YYEEEE. The CDR3 is made up of 16 amino acids. This CDR3 is CASSPAGGHLSSEQYF. For the CDR3, the DNA is TGTGCCAGCAGCCCGGCGGGAGGCCATCTTTCCTCCGAGCAGTACTTC.

The V call is TRBV19, the J call TRBJ1-6; TRBD1 matches 7 bases. CDR3 size: 16 residues. Germline V gene lookup returns CDR1 LNHDA and CDR2 SQIVND (reference sequence). The ends lost 9 bases at V and 3 bases at J; junction bases unmatched: 11. For the CDR3, the DNA is TGTGCCAGCAGACCGGGACAGAGATTCTATAATTCACCCCTCCACTTT. Its translation: CASRPGQRFYNSPLHF.

V and J are TRBV2 and TRBJ2-7; TRBD1 aligns across 8 bases. This CDR3 region has 14 residues. V gave up 4 bases and J gave up 4 bases; unmatched junction bases: 6. The germline V gene encodes CDR1 SNHLY and CDR2 FYNNEI. Here the CDR3 DNA reads TGTGCCAGCAGTGTGGCAGGGGGCCGGTACGAGCAGTACTTC. As protein: CASSVAGGRYEQYF.

This clone is a singleton in its sample. V gene TRBV9 combines with J gene TRBJ2-7, with TRBD1 matching over 7 bases. V lost 3 bases to trimming and J lost 0 bases; unmatched junction nucleotides: 6. The CDR3 contains 15 residues. Germline-derived CDR1 and CDR2 are SGDLS and YYNGEE. The CDR3 nucleotides read TGTGCCAGCAGCGCCCAGGGGGAGAGCTCCTACGAGCAGTACTTC. Translating gives CASSAQGESSYEQYF.

The chain combines TRBV7-2 with TRBJ1-2, with TRBD1 matching over 8 bases. Trimming took 6 bases from V and 4 from J; bases not matched to a gene: 7. CDR1 SGHTA and CDR2 FQGNSA come from the germline V gene. This CDR3 comprises 14 residues. The CDR3 loop reads CASSPQGAGYGYTF. CDR3 coding DNA: TGTGCCAGCAGTCCTCAGGGGGCTGGCTATGGCTACACCTTC. Drawing the rest from reference TRBV7-2 and TRBJ1-2, the complete variable domain is GAGVSQSPSNKVTEKGKDVELRCDPISGHTALYWYRQSLGQGLEFLIYFQGNSAPDKSGLPSDRFSAERTGGSVSTLTIQRTQQEDSAVYLCASSPQGAGYGYTFGSGTRLTVV.

The chain recombines TRBV25-1 with TRBJ2-7; no clear D. V lost 4 bases to trimming and J lost 2 bases, with 6 bases between them. The CDR3 is 12 residues long. Germline V gene data show CDR1 as MGHDK and CDR2 as SYGVNS. The CDR3 nucleotides read TGTGCCAGCAGTGCCAGTACCTACGAGCAGTACTTC. Its protein product is CASSASTYEQYF.

This chain uses TRBV4-2 with TRBJ2-6; 9 bases match TRBD1. J gave up 1 base and V 3 bases, and 1 base lay outside the gene matches. Germline loops: CDR1 LGHNA, CDR2 YNFKEQ. CDR3 length: 16 residues. The CDR3 loop is CASSQGTGSGANVLTF. The CDR3 coding sequence is TGTGCCAGCAGCCAGGGGACAGGGTCTGGGGCCAACGTCCTGACTTTC.

The chain recombines TRBV7-3 with TRBJ1-3, with TRBD1 as a possible D gene (6 bases). V was trimmed by 2 bases and J by 1 base, leaving 12 bases between them. Germline V lookup: CDR1 SGHTA, CDR2 FQGTGA. The CDR3 has 16 residues. The CDR3 DNA reads TGTGCCAGCAGCTTACAGGGGTCCGTTTCTGGAAACACCATATATTTT. Amino acid sequence: CASSLQGSVSGNTIYF. Using reference TRBV7-3 and TRBJ1-3 for the parts outside the CDR3, the full variable domain is GAGVSQTPSNKVTEKGKYVELRCDPISGHTALYWYRQSLGQGPEFLIYFQGTGAADDSGLPNDRFFAVRPEGSVSTLKIQRTERGDSAVYLCASSLQGSVSGNTIYFGEGSWLTVV.

The chain recombines TRBV25-1 with TRBJ2-1, with TRBD1 matching 10 bases. The CDR3 runs 12 residues. CDR1 MGHDK and CDR2 SYGVNS come from the germline V gene. CDR3 nucleotides: TGTGCGGGACAGGGGAGCTACAATGAGCAGTTCTTC. Protein product: CAGQGSYNEQFF.

This chain connects TRBV10-2 to TRBJ2-1, with TRBD2 identical over 7 bases. CDR1 is WSHSY, CDR2 SAAADI, per germline. The trim removed 0 bases at V and 12 bases at J, leaving 14 bases unmatched. This CDR3 contains 16 residues. The CDR3 bases are TGCGCCAGCAGTGAGTCGAAAAGTGGGGCGGGAGAAGGGCAGTTCTTC. It codes for CASSESKSGAGEGQFF.

The rearrangement joins TRBV18 to TRBJ1-1; 9 bases map to TRBD1. The CDR3 covers 14 residues. The V segment lost 3 bases and the J segment 5 bases; nucleotides outside the gene matches: 4. CDR1 KGHSH and CDR2 LQKENI come from the germline V gene. The CDR3 protein is CASSPGTGRTEAFF. The CDR3 DNA is TGTGCCAGCTCACCCGGGACAGGGAGGACTGAAGCTTTCTTT.

The V call is TRBV6-5, the J call TRBJ2-6; D gene unclear. Trimming left V 7 bases short and J 0 bases short, with 7 bases between. The CDR3 covers 14 residues. CDR1 is MNHEY, CDR2 SVGAGI, per germline. The CDR3 DNA follows: TGTGCCAGCATTCACATCTCTGGGGCCAACGTCCTGACTTTC. Translation gives CASIHISGANVLTF.

This chain uses TRBV10-2 with TRBJ2-3, with D perhaps TRBD2 (6 bases). In germline, CDR1 is WSHSY, CDR2 SAAADI. The CDR3 has 14 amino acids. The CDR3 spells CALMAGGITDTQYF. DNA of the CDR3: TGCGCTCTCATGGCCGGGGGAATCACAGATACGCAGTATTTT.

This clone was recorded once. The rearrangement links TRBV7-2 to TRBJ2-5; 11 bases fit TRBD2. V gave up 11 bases and J gave up 5 bases; unmatched junction bases: 16. The CDR3 spans 16 residues. Germline-derived CDR1 and CDR2 are SGHTA and FQGNSA. The CDR3 nucleotides read TGTGCCGGAAGAACTAGCGGGGGACGCTACCGGGAGACCCAGTACTTC. Translated: CAGRTSGGRYRETQYF.

The rearrangement links TRBV5-1 to TRBJ2-7, with a weak D call TRBD1 (6 bases). Germline V gene lookup returns CDR1 SGHRS and CDR2 YFSETQ. Deletions cut 5 bases from V and 4 bases from J, with 19 bases between. The CDR3 has 15 residues. The CDR3 protein is CASRPGLNREYEQYF. Written as DNA, the CDR3 is TGCGCCAGCAGACCAGGCCTCAACAGGGAATACGAGCAGTACTTC.

This chain links TRBV6-1 with TRBJ2-2; 7 nucleotides line up with TRBD2. V shed 8 bases, J shed 0 bases, and the junction held 3 bases outside the gene matches. Germline V gives CDR1 MNHNS, CDR2 SASEGT. The CDR3 totals 14 residues. The CDR3 DNA is TGTGCCAGCCTCGGACTAGCGAACACCGGGGAGCTGTTTTTT. Translation: CASLGLANTGELFF.

CDR3 protein: CASSRDGGINEKLFF. DNA of the CDR3: TGCGCCAGCAGCCGGGACGGAGGGATTAATGAAAAACTGTTTTTT. The genes are TRBV5-1 and TRBJ1-4; D might be TRBD1 (5 bases). This CDR3 contains 15 residues. V was trimmed by 4 bases and J by 4 bases, leaving 14 bases between them. Germline V gene lookup returns CDR1 SGHRS and CDR2 YFSETQ.